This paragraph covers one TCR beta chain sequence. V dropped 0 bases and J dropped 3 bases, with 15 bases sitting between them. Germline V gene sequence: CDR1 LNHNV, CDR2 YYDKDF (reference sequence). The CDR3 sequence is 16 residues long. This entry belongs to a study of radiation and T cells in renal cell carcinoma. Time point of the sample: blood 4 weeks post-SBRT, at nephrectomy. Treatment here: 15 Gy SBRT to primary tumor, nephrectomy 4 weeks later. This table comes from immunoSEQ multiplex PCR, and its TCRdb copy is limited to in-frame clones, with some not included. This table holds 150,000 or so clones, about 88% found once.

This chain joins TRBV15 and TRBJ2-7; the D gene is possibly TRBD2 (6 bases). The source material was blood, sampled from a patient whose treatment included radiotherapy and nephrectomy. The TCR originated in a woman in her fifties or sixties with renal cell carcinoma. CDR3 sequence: CATSREGGADYYEQYF. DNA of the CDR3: TGTGCCACCAGCAGAGAGGGAGGTGCAGACTACTACGAGCAGTACTTC.